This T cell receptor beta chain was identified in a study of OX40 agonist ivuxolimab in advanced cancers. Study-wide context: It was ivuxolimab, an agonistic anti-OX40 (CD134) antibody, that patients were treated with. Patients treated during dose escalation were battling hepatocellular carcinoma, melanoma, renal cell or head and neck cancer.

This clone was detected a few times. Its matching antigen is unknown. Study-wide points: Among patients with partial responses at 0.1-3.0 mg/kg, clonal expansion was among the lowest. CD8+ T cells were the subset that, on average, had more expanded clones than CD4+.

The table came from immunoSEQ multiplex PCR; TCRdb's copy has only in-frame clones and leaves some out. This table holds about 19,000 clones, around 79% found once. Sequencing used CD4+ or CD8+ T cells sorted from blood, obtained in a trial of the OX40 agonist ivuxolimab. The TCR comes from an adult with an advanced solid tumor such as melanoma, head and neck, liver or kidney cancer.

The CDR3 sequence is CASSEVQGAGNEQYF. The CDR3 DNA reads as TGTGCCAGCAGTGAAGTGCAGGGGGCAGGAAACGAGCAGTACTTC. The chain recombines TRBV6-1 with TRBJ2-7; the match to TRBD1 covers 8 bases. The CDR3 extends over 15 amino acids. Germline-derived CDR1 and CDR2 are MNHNS and SASEGT. With 1 base clipped from V and 5 bases from J, the junction kept 7 bases outside the gene matches.